Included here is one T cell receptor (beta chain) sequence, with context. Its cognate antigen has yet to be identified. Base quality data are lacking; no much larger clone is found one base away. The sample comes from a study of CD4+ T cells in melanoma (dated by TCRdb to the early 2020s). About the investigation overall: Neoantigen-specific CD4+ T cells in human melanoma were what the study investigated. General findings and caveats noted by the study authors: The report described a correlation between neoantigen-specific CD4+ T cells and the function of CD8+ T cells, macrophages and B cells. Neoantigen-specific CD4+ T cells in melanoma were reported to have a range of differentiation states.

Patients with melanoma were used as donors. The CDR3 starts with the cysteine, ends with the phenylalanine, and has 15 residues. Solely the CDR3 DNA is kept, with 45 bases framed from the first base. CDR1 and CDR2 are drawn from the germline V gene (reference sequence): LNHDA, SQIVND. Ends trimmed: V by 5 bases, J by 3 bases; bases unmatched to a gene: 7. Preparation of the library involved the immunoSEQ multiplex PCR assay. In its TCRdb copy, this immuneACCESS table keeps in-frame sequences only and misses some clones. Where compared with another copy, unresolved V genes explain less than half of these, and the others have no known cause. This sample has approximately 47,000 clones in its table, and roughly nine tenths of those were observed once. Together, the top ten hold about an eighth of the sample.

The sequence joins TRBV19 to TRBJ2-3, and 8 junctional nucleotides match TRBD1. This sequence originates from a human donor with melanoma. Material: peripheral blood. The sequenced DNA: TGTGCCAGTAGTGTGACAGGGGAGGAAACAGATACGCAGTATTTT. Its protein product is CASSVTGEETDTQYF.